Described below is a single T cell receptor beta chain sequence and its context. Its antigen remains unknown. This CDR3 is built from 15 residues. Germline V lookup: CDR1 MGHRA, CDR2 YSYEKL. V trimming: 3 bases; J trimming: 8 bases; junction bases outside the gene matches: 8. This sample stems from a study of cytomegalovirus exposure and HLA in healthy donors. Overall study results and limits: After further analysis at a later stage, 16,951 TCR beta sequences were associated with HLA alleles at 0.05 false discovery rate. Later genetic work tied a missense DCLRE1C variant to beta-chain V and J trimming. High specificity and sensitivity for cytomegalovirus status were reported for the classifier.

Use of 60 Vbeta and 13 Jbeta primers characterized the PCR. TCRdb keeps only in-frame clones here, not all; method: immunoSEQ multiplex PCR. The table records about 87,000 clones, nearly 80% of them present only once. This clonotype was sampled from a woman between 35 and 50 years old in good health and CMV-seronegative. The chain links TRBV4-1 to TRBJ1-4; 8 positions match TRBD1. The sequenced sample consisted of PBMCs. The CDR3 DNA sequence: TGCGCCAGCAGCCATCCTGACAGGGGCAGCGAAAAACTGTTTTTT. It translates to CASSHPDRGSEKLFF.